The clone carrying this T cell receptor beta chain has more than one count but fewer than ten. V shed 3 bases and J shed 6 bases, with 15 bases lying between them. The CDR3 spans 15 residues. Germline assignment: CDR1 SGHRS and CDR2 YFSETQ. Method: immunoSEQ multiplex PCR; TCRdb's copy keeps in-frame clones and lacks some. The table shows roughly 29,000 clones, with less than 90% occurring only once. The data belong to a study of T cell changes during pregnancy in multiple sclerosis. V usage is TRBV5-1 and J usage is TRBJ2-2; TRBD1 is a possible D gene (6 bases). The specimen comprised CD8+ T cells from peripheral blood mononuclear cells, sampled before pregnancy. This TCR came from a female donor with multiple sclerosis, enrolled in a pregnancy study. CDR3 bases: TGCGCCAGCAGCTCGCCCCAGGGGAGAGCCGGGGAGCTGTTTTTT. This translates into CASSSPQGRAGELFF. Filled out from reference TRBV5-1 and TRBJ2-2, the complete variable domain reads KAGVTQTPRYLIKTRGQQVTLSCSPISGHRSVSWYQQTPGQGLQFLFEYFSETQRNKGNFPGRFSGRQFSNSRSEMNVSTLELGDSALYLCASSSPQGRAGELFFGEGSRLTVL.